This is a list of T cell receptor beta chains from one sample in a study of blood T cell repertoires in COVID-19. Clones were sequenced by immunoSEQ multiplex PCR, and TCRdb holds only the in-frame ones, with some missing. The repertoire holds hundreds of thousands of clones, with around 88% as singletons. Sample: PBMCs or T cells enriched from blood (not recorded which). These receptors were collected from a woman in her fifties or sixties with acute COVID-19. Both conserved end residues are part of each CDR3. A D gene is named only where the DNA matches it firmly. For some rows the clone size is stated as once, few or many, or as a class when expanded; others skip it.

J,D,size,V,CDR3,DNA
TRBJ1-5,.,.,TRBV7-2,CASSLEVWQVPGNQPQHF,TGTGCCAGCAGCTTAGAGGTTTGGCAGGTCCCTGGCAATCAGCCCCAGCATTTT
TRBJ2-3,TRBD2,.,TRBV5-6,CASSTLGGASEADTQYF,TGTGCCAGCAGCACGCTGGGAGGGGCAAGCGAGGCAGATACGCAGTATTTT
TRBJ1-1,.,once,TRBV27,CASIMTGLSGTEAFF,TGTGCCAGCATAATGACAGGTCTCTCGGGAACTGAAGCTTTCTTT
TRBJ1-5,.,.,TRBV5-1,CASSLIPGTSKPQHF,TGCGCCAGCAGCTTGATTCCCGGGACATCGAAGCCCCAGCATTTT
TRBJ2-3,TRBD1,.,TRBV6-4,CASRKTGVSTDTQYF,TGTGCCAGCAGAAAGACAGGGGTCAGCACAGATACGCAGTATTTT
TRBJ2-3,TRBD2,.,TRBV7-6,CASSLEFWTSGSRTDTQYF,TGTGCCAGCAGCTTAGAATTTTGGACTAGCGGGAGTCGGACAGATACGCAGTATTTT
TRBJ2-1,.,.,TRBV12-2,CASRLGGDTNEQFF,TGTGCAAGTCGCTTAGGAGGGGACACGAATGAGCAGTTCTTC
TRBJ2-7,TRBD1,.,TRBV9,CASTLGQGARWREQYF,TGTGCCAGCACCTTAGGACAGGGGGCGCGGTGGCGGGAGCAGTACTTC
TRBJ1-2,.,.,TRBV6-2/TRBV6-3,CASSYEGVGYTF,TGTGCCAGCAGTTATGAAGGGGTTGGCTACACCTTC
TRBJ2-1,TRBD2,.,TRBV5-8,CASSRGGNNEQFF,TGTGCCAGCAGCCGGGGGGGGAACAATGAGCAGTTCTTC
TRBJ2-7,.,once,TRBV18,CASSPAQYEQYF,TGTGCCAGCTCACCCGCCCAGTACGAGCAGTACTTC
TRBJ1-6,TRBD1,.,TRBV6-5,CASRRGGTDNSPLHF,TGTGCCAGCAGGCGAGGGGGGACAGATAATTCACCCCTCCACTTT
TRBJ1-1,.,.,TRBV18,CASSKREQGTEAFF,TGTGCCAGCTCAAAGAGGGAGCAAGGCACTGAAGCTTTCTTT
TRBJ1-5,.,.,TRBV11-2,CASSLSVRQPQHF,TGTGCCAGCAGCTTAAGCGTGAGGCAGCCCCAGCATTTT
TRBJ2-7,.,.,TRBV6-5,CASSYSISGSSYEQYF,TGTGCCAGCAGTTACTCGATCAGCGGCAGCTCCTACGAGCAGTACTTC
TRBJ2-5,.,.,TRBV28,CASSLSRMGGTQYF,TGTGCCAGCAGTTTATCCCGAATGGGGGGGACCCAGTACTTC
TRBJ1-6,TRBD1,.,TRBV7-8,CASSLDRGNSPLHF,TGTGCCAGCAGCTTGGACAGGGGTAATTCACCCCTCCACTTT
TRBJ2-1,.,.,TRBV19,CASSILAGMDNEQFF,TGTGCCAGTAGTATTCTTGCGGGAATGGACAATGAGCAGTTCTTC
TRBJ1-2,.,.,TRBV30,CAWSVQENYGYTF,TGTGCCTGGAGTGTACAGGAAAACTATGGCTACACCTTC
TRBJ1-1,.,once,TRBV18,CASLPRGNTEAFF,TGTGCCAGCTTACCGCGGGGAAACACTGAAGCTTTCTTT
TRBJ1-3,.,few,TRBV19,CASTTGYSGNTIYF,TGTGCCAGTACCACAGGATACTCTGGAAACACCATATATTTT
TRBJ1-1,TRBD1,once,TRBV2,CASSEAPGQGSEAFF,TGTGCCAGCAGTGAAGCCCCGGGACAGGGTTCTGAAGCTTTCTTT
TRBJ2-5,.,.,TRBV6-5,CASSIGQETQYF,TGTGCCAGCAGTATCGGTCAAGAGACCCAGTACTTC
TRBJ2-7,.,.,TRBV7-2,CASSPSVATHYEQYF,TGTGCCAGCAGCCCGAGCGTAGCGACCCACTACGAGCAGTACTTC
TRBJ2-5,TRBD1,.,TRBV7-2,CASSLTTGARETQYF,TGTGCCAGCAGCCTAACGACAGGGGCTCGGGAGACCCAGTACTTC
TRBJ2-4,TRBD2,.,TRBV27,CASRRTSGSLLYF,TGTGCCAGCAGAAGGACTAGCGGGAGTTTGCTGTACTTC
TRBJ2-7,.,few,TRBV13,CASSLAQDYEQYF,TGTGCCAGCAGCTTAGCACAGGACTACGAGCAGTACTTC
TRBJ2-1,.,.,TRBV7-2,CASSLLSDEQFF,TGTGCCAGCAGCTTGCTCTCGGATGAGCAGTTCTTC
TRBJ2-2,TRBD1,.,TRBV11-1,CASSSSGTGGTGELFF,TGTGCCAGCAGCTCTTCCGGGACAGGGGGCACCGGGGAGCTGTTTTTT
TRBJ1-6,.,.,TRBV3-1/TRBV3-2,CASSFQGESPLHF,TGTGCCAGCAGTTTTCAAGGGGAATCACCCCTCCACTTT
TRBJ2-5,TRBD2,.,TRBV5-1,CASRTSEQSGETQYF,TGCGCCAGCAGGACTAGCGAACAAAGTGGAGAGACCCAGTACTTC
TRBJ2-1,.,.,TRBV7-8,CASSSLTGKGLNEQFF,TGTGCCAGCAGCTCCTTAACAGGGAAGGGCTTAAATGAGCAGTTCTTC
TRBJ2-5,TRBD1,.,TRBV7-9,CASSLGTGQGIGETQYF,TGTGCCAGCAGCTTAGGTACGGGACAGGGAATAGGAGAGACCCAGTACTTC
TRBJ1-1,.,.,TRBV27,CASSSWAGDTEAFF,TGTGCCAGCTCAAGTTGGGCGGGGGACACTGAAGCTTTCTTT
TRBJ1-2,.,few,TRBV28,CASSPGDNYGYTF,TGTGCCAGCAGCCCAGGGGATAACTATGGCTACACCTTC
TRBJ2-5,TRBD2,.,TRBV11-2,CASSLPPGGDKTQYF,TGTGCCAGCAGCTTGCCCCCCGGGGGGGATAAGACCCAGTACTTC
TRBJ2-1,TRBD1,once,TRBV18,CASSGTGRDVNEQFF,TGTGCCAGCTCCGGGACAGGCCGGGATGTGAATGAGCAGTTCTTC
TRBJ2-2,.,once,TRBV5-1,CASSLNTGELFF,TGCGCCAGCAGCCTGAACACCGGGGAGCTGTTTTTT
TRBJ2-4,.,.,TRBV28,CASSSPRALAKNIQYF,TGTGCCAGCAGTTCCCCCAGGGCTCTAGCCAAAAACATTCAGTACTTC
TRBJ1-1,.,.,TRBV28,CASSPQVAGTEAFF,TGTGCCAGCAGTCCCCAGGTTGCGGGCACTGAAGCTTTCTTT
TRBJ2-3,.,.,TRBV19,CATAPSQGFMADTQYF,TGTGCCACCGCACCAAGTCAGGGGTTCATGGCAGATACGCAGTATTTT
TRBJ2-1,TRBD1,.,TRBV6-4,CASSGGQGSYNEQFF,TGTGCCAGCAGTGGGGGACAGGGATCCTACAATGAGCAGTTCTTC
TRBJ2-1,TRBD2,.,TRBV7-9,CASSFLAGVEQFF,TGTGCCAGCAGCTTCCTAGCGGGAGTTGAGCAGTTCTTC
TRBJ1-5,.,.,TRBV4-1,CASSQEGGQPQHF,TGCGCCAGCAGCCAAGAAGGGGGTCAGCCCCAGCATTTT
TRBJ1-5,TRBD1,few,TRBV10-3,CAISKTGDQGPQHF,TGTGCCATCAGCAAGACAGGGGACCAGGGGCCCCAGCATTTT
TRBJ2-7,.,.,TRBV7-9,CASSFLYEQYF,TGTGCCAGCAGCTTCCTCTACGAGCAGTACTTC
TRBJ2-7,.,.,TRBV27,CATASGASSYEQYF,TGTGCCACCGCTTCAGGGGCTAGCTCCTACGAGCAGTACTTC
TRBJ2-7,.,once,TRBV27,CASSFSGTFYEQYF,TGTGCCAGCAGTTTCTCGGGGACTTTCTACGAGCAGTACTTC
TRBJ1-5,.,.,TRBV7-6,CASSLAGGGGTPQHF,TGTGCCAGCAGCTTAGCGGGAGGCGGGGGGACGCCCCAGCATTTT
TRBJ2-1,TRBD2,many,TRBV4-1,CASSQGPGLAGGDEQFF,TGCGCCAGCAGCCAAGGCCCTGGACTAGCGGGAGGCGATGAGCAGTTCTTC
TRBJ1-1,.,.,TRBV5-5,CASSLVQMNTEAFF,TGTGCCAGCAGCTTGGTTCAGATGAACACTGAAGCTTTCTTT
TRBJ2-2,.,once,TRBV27,CASSLLNGELFF,TGTGCCAGCAGTTTACTTAACGGGGAGCTGTTTTTT
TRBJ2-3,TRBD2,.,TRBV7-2,CASSLAPQLAGYTDTQYF,TGTGCCAGCAGCTTAGCCCCCCAACTAGCGGGCTACACAGATACGCAGTATTTT
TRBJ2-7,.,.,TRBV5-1,CASSLGGYEQYF,TGCGCCAGCAGCTTGGGAGGGTACGAGCAGTACTTC